This T cell receptor beta chain was documented in a study of T cell responses to AZD1222 COVID-19 vaccine. The study, taken as a whole, reports: Most donors were white British and more were female, and clonal diversity was possibly underestimated.

A word on this clone: The antigen is unknown.

Trimming cost V 0 bases and J 0 bases, with 6 bases left between them. CDR1 is SGHRS, CDR2 YFSETQ, per germline. This CDR3 is 14 amino acids long. Profiled with immunoSEQ multiplex PCR; TCRdb holds only in-frame clones, not every one. The sample records about 69,000 clones, less than 90% being singletons. The source is an adult who received the AZD1222 COVID-19 vaccine. The chain is built from TRBV5-1 and TRBJ1-2; D is unresolved. The material sequenced was peripheral blood, taken 28 days after the second AZD1222 dose. CDR3 loop: CASSLEPANYGYTF. The CDR3 nucleotides read TGCGCCAGCAGCTTGGAACCCGCTAACTATGGCTACACCTTC.